This T cell receptor (beta chain) derives from a study of CD8+ T cells in alopecia areata. Study as a whole: In an open-label trial, patients got 5 to 10 mg tofacitinib twice daily.

Indicated treatment: oral pan-JAK inhibitor, 5-10 mg twice daily. It was cDNA, reverse transcribed from extracted RNA, that served as the sequencing template. Assay: immunoSEQ multiplex PCR; the TCRdb copy retains only in-frame clones and omits some. The repertoire has roughly 200,000 clones, about three fifths of them found once; the top ten carry over 10%. Of note for this clone: Its matching antigen is unknown.

Study-wide results and caveats: Lesional scalp, notably in alopecia totalis/universalis, had clonality above that of normal scalp.

The CDR3 covers 16 residues. CDR1 and CDR2 from the germline V gene are MGHRA and YSYEKL. Unmatched junction bases numbered 5, after V lost 3 bases and J lost 3 bases. The sample was CD8+ T cells sorted from blood, taken at week 24, from a patient treated with tofacitinib. This TCR was recovered from a human donor with alopecia areata. This chain joins TRBV4-1 and TRBJ2-3, with TRBD2 matching over 11 bases. The DNA of the CDR3 is TGCGCCAGCAGCCATACTAGCGGGGGAGGGACAGATACGCAGTATTTT. It codes for CASSHTSGGGTDTQYF.